The sequence of this TCR beta chain was determined in a study of patients and donors after allogeneic stem cell transplantation (dated by TCRdb to the early 2020s). Taken from cysteine to phenylalanine, the CDR3 has 14 residues. The read is trimmed to its CDR3 DNA, 42 bases read in frame from base 1. The germline V gene specifies SQVTM as CDR1 and ANQGSEA as CDR2. V is clipped by 0 bases and J by 4 bases, and the sequence between their germline boundaries is 12 bases long. Preparation of the library involved RT-PCR. Sequencing was performed on a NextSeq 550. The public sequencing data were trimmed at Q25 with fastp and processed into clonotypes with MiXCR by TCRdb, which kept only in-frame beta chains. One record per CDR3 amino acid sequence lists the most common genes and DNA. The sample table records around 200,000 distinct CDR3 sequences; 35% to 45% of these occur just once. The biggest ten clones account for under 14% of the sample.

This clonotype has more than one count but fewer than ten. Its antigen has not been determined. Base qualities are not provided; no much larger clone lies one nucleotide away. The V and J genes are TRBV29-1 and TRBJ1-2, with an unclear D gene assignment. The receptor was derived from a human donor who was either an allogeneic HSCT recipient or a stem cell or donor lymphocyte infusion donor (not recorded which). It is not recorded whose cells these are; they may come from a transplant donor. The sample consisted of blood, either unsorted or a sorted T cell fraction (not recorded which). The CDR3: CSVEDQGFGYGYTF. DNA sequence: TGCAGCGTTGAAGATCAAGGTTTTGGCTATGGCTACACCTTC.